The T cell receptor beta chain under discussion was sequenced for a study of glioma-infiltrating T cells after dendritic cell vaccination (dated by TCRdb to the mid-2010s). Regarding the research as a whole: A cohort of roughly 15 glioblastoma patients from Phase I and II dendritic cell vaccination trials was included, of whom 9 were newly diagnosed and 6 had recurrent disease. The vaccine was prepared from monocyte-derived dendritic cells that were cultured for seven days with IL-4 and GM-CSF and then pulsed overnight with autologous tumor lysate. Each patient got three intradermal injections of the dendritic cell vaccine, spaced at biweekly intervals, in the arm below the axilla. Autologous tumor lysate-pulsed dendritic cell vaccination was administered to the patients between the early 2000s and the early 2010s. Deep sequencing of TCR beta CDR3 regions was used to quantify tumor-infiltrating lymphocyte content and compare tumor and blood repertoires in dendritic cell-vaccinated glioblastoma patients. Survival after dendritic cell vaccination was correlated with TCR sequencing metrics, such as TIL content and the overlap between tumor and blood repertoires. What the authors observed across the whole study: TCR clonality showed no direct relationship with survival, which suggests that a diverse polyclonal response may matter. After dendritic cell vaccination, a higher estimated pretreatment TIL content predicted longer time to progression and longer overall survival. The response model built on TCR overlap across three groups was characterized as speculative, with prospective validation still needed. The cohort was small and heterogeneous, few patients had complete blood and tumor sets, and even fewer had initial-recurrent tumor pairs.

The junction shows trimming of 0 bases on V and 7 bases on J, plus 10 bases between the germline ends. Measured from the cysteine to the phenylalanine, the CDR3 is 13 residues long. CDR3 DNA only is kept here, 39 bases in frame from base 1. CDR1 SGDLS and CDR2 YYNGEE were looked up in the germline V gene. Selection of patients required sufficient residual fresh-frozen tumor tissue and over two years of available survival data. Molecular status otherwise varied across the glioblastoma patients, but none of them carried an isocitrate dehydrogenase mutation. PBMC were collected before vaccination, two weeks after the third vaccination, and at tumor progression if progression occurred. The Qiagen DNeasy Blood extraction Kit was used to extract genomic DNA. For this clone: The antigen it recognizes is unknown. No clone much larger than this one lies a single base away; base qualities are absent.

TCRB CDR3 regions were amplified from roughly 1.8 ug genomic DNA, or all available DNA if less, using the immunoSEQ assay. Multiplex PCR used 60 forward primers for TCR V beta segments and 13 reverse primers for J beta segments. Synthetic control templates were spiked into each sample at limiting dilution to estimate reads per starting template. Reads of 87 bp were generated by sequencing on the Illumina HiSeq System. The original pipeline was this. To remove PCR and sequencing errors, closely related sequences were merged with a nearest neighbor algorithm. TCR overlap was measured as the percentage of unique tumor TCR beta sequences that were also present in the peripheral blood of the same patient. Here the immuneACCESS table is served through TCRdb, limited to in-frame sequences with V and J called. Missing clones are a known gap in these copies; in checked studies unresolved V genes cover under half, and the rest lacks a known reason. V and J calls and clone size are those listed in that table; D and trimming were worked out from the DNA. In this sample the table shows fewer than 110,000 clones, roughly 76% of which occur a single time. Of the sample, approximately 12% is held by the ten largest clones.

The input for sequencing was blood, taken before dendritic cell vaccination. In this chain, TRBV9 is recombined with TRBJ1-1; confidence is insufficient to name the D gene. The origin of this receptor is a human donor with glioblastoma. Here the CDR3 is given as CASSVGRGLEAFF. The DNA sequence follows: TGTGCCAGCAGCGTAGGTCGAGGGCTTGAAGCTTTCTTT.